This T cell receptor beta chain was observed in a study of blood T cells in healthy people across ages. Trimming removed 5 bases from V and 8 bases from J; junction bases left unmatched: 12. CDR1 is SGHTA and CDR2 is FQGNSA in the germline V gene. CDR3 length: 15 residues. Next came a second PCR, run for roughly 7 to 12 cycles, which used a sample-barcoded 5' primer along with a J-beta primer mix. Via MiXCR, TCRdb re-called the 5' RACE reads, giving one row per CDR3 protein. The table has 650,000 to 950,000 distinct CDR3 sequences, 40% to 50% seen once. This clonotype was observed once. This clonotype originated in a man aged 60 to 69 in good health. The chain joins TRBV7-2 to TRBJ2-1, with 7 positions matching TRBD2. Input material: blood. The CDR3 DNA follows: TGTGCCAGCAGCGTCCGGGACTACCTTTCCTATGAGCAGTTCTTC. The encoded protein is CASSVRDYLSYEQFF.